This TCR beta chain was recovered during a study of regulatory and conventional T cells in RAG deficiency. Notes on the study in general: Shannon entropy fell and Simpson indices rose in RAG-deficient patients. Omenn patients showed >80% Treg-Tconv overlap and shorter CDR3 lengths.

In the case of this clone: Its specificity is unknown.

Genomic DNA came from blood conventional CD4+ T cells gated CD25-low CD127-high. Profiling relied on immunoSEQ multiplex PCR, and the TCRdb table lists in-frame clones only, not all of them. Counted here are more than 35,000 clones, 85% to 90% occurring once; the ten biggest clones make up about 0.54%. These data were also filed under a second study, of regulatory T cells. In that study: Amplification used 52 TRBV primers and 13 TRBJ primers. Patient repertoires had restricted TRB V-J pairs and skewed V and J usage, most in Tregs.

The specimen was CD4+ effector T cells sorted from blood. The TCR was taken from a human donor in good health.

CDR3 residues: CASSFRGLEPRRDTQYF. Written as DNA, the CDR3 is TGCGCCAGCAGCTTTCGGGGGTTGGAACCGCGTAGGGATACGCAGTATTTT. The rearrangement uses TRBV5-1 and TRBJ2-3; D perhaps matches TRBD2 (6 bases). CDR1 is SGHRS, CDR2 YFSETQ, per germline. The CDR3 consists of 17 residues. Trimming removed 2 bases from V and 6 bases from J, with 22 bases in between.